A single sample is the source of the 16 T cell receptor beta chains below, sequenced in a study of blood T cells in healthy people across ages. Sample-barcoded 5' priming and a J-beta primer mix drove a second PCR of about 6 to 12 cycles. TCRdb redid the calling of the 5' RACE reads with MiXCR, one entry per CDR3 protein. Here the sample spans 550,000 to 650,000 distinct CDR3 sequences, 27% being singletons. Separately, the same data were catalogued under a study of T cells of mothers and their children.

Sequencing used blood. Receptors originate from a boy aged 2 to 10 in good health.

Only a few counts were recorded for this clonotype. The V gene is TRBV7-9, the J gene TRBJ2-5; D unclear. The DNA end favors TRBJ2-7, so the J call may be wrong. Germline lookup yields CDR1 SEHNR and CDR2 FQNEAQ (reference sequence). This CDR3 is built from 15 residues. This chain's CDR3 is CASTPPGVLSYEQYF. The CDR3 DNA follows: TGTGCCAGCACCCCCCCGGGCGTCCTTTCCTACGAGCAGTACTTC.

The chain employs TRBV5-1 and TRBJ1-1, with 11 positions matching TRBD1. J gave up 7 bases and V 8 bases, and 10 bases lay outside the gene matches. The CDR3 extends over 14 amino acids. The germline gives CDR1 SGHRS, CDR2 YFSETQ. CDR3 amino acids: CASSTGTGGNEAFF. CDR3 bases: TGCGCCAGTTCTACCGGGACAGGGGGAAATGAAGCTTTCTTT. The variable domain in full, with the rest retrieved from reference TRBV5-1 and TRBJ1-1, is KAGVTQTPRYLIKTRGQQVTLSCSPISGHRSVSWYQQTPGQGLQFLFEYFSETQRNKGNFPGRFSGRQFSNSRSEMNVSTLELGDSALYLCASSTGTGGNEAFFGQGTRLTVV.

This chain joins TRBV6-5 and TRBJ2-7; a possible D gene is TRBD1 (6 bases). Germline lookup yields CDR1 MNHEY and CDR2 SVGAGI. The ends were cut back, 4 bases at V and 2 bases at J, with 12 bases in the middle. The CDR3 loop spans 14 amino acids. The CDR3 DNA sequence: TGTGCCAGCAGTTCCGGCAGGGGAGCCTACGAGCAGTACTTC. It translates to CASSSGRGAYEQYF.

This clonotype was counted between two and nine times. Here the CDR3 reads CATRRLAQTTGELFF. CDR3 DNA: TGTGCCACCAGAAGACTAGCCCAAACCACCGGGGAGCTGTTTTTT. The rearrangement joins TRBV15 to TRBJ2-2, with TRBD2 matching 7 bases. The ends lost 6 bases at V and 4 bases at J; junction bases unmatched: 8. CDR3 length: 15 residues. CDR1 is LNHNV, CDR2 YYDKDF, per germline (reference sequence).

In this sample, this clonotype turned up a few times. This chain joins TRBV10-3 and TRBJ2-1; 9 nucleotides match TRBD2. The germline CDR1 and CDR2 sequences are ENHRY and SYGVKD. Trimming took 0 bases from V and 3 from J; bases not matched to a gene: 6. The CDR3 consists of 17 residues. The CDR3 DNA reads TGTGCCATCAGTGAGTCGGAAGCGGGAGGACACTACAATGAGCAGTTCTTC. It specifies CAISESEAGGHYNEQFF.

Turning to this clonotype: Mismatch with germline at one junction end may stem from a read error. V gene TRBV5-6 combines with J gene TRBJ2-3; D is undetermined. Germline lookup yields CDR1 SGHDT and CDR2 YYEEEE. The CDR3 loop spans 14 amino acids. The CDR3 nucleotides are TGTGCCAGCAGCTTGGGAAGCAGCATAGATACGCAGTATTTT. Translation: CASSLGSSIDTQYF.

This clonotype was counted a few times. The J gene is TRBJ1-2, the V gene TRBV5-1, with D possibly TRBD1 on 5 matching bases. The CDR3 extends over 13 amino acids. Germline V gene lookup returns CDR1 SGHRS and CDR2 YFSETQ. Trimming took off 2 bases at V and 2 bases at J, with 7 bases between the two ends. The CDR3 spells CASSFDRNYGYTF. Here the CDR3 DNA reads TGCGCCAGCAGCTTCGACAGAAACTATGGCTACACCTTC.

This clonotype came up a few times. This sequence joins TRBV7-9 and TRBJ2-5, with 9 bases identical to TRBD2. The CDR3 totals 16 residues. CDR1 SEHNR and CDR2 FQNEAQ come from the germline V gene (reference sequence). Germline trimming cut 5 bases from V and 3 bases from J; bases unmatched to any gene: 10. The CDR3 reads CASSKRLAGREETQYF. In nucleotides, the CDR3 is TGTGCCAGCAGCAAAAGGCTAGCGGGGCGAGAAGAGACCCAGTACTTC.

DNA of the CDR3: TGTGCCAGCAGCTTAGTGGACAGGGATGCTTTCTTT. Residues: CASSLVDRDAFF. The gene calls are TRBV11-2 and TRBJ1-1; 8 bases line up with TRBD1. Germline CDR1 reads SGHAT; CDR2 reads FQNNGV. The CDR3 runs to 12 residues. V lost 1 base, J lost 11 bases, and 3 bases stayed unmatched.

Turning to this clonotype: One junction end does not reproduce the germline sequence, and a read error may be involved. J is TRBJ2-7 and V is TRBV19; D possibly uses TRBD1 or TRBD2 (5 bases each). The CDR3 has 13 amino acids. Looked up from germline, CDR1 is LNHDA and CDR2 is SQIVND (reference sequence). The CDR3 DNA sequence: TGTGTCAGTAGGTCGGGACGGAACTACGAGCAGTACTTC. Its protein is CVSRSGRNYEQYF.

This clonotype has a handful of counts. V usage is TRBV20-1 and J usage is TRBJ2-3; D is ambiguous. The ends were cut back, 4 bases at V and 1 base at J, with 3 bases in the middle. Germline V gives CDR1 DFQATT, CDR2 SNEGSKA (reference sequence). The CDR3 extends over 11 amino acids. This chain's CDR3 is CSAIGTDTQYF. The CDR3 nucleotides read TGCAGTGCTATTGGCACAGATACGCAGTATTTT.

This clonotype was detected only a few times. The gene calls are TRBV24-1 and TRBJ1-2; no reliable D call. Germline V lookup: CDR1 KGHDR, CDR2 SFDVKD. V dropped 2 bases and J dropped 8 bases, with 8 bases sitting between them. The CDR3 length is 12 residues. Here the CDR3 DNA reads TGTGCCACCAGTGATTCGAGACACGGCTACACCTTC. It yields the protein CATSDSRHGYTF.

The V gene is TRBV6-1, the J gene TRBJ1-4; possibly TRBD1 for D (6 bases). Trimming stripped 8 bases from V and 0 bases from J, with 16 bases between. Germline CDR1 is MNHNS and CDR2 is SASEGT. This CDR3 comprises 16 residues. Here the CDR3 DNA reads TGTGCCAGCTCGAATGGACAGACTGCAACTAATGAAAAACTGTTTTTT. Its protein product is CASSNGQTATNEKLFF.

This clonotype was counted between two and nine times. The chain joins TRBV28 to TRBJ2-2; D possibly corresponds to TRBD1 (6 bases). The CDR3 has 16 residues. CDR1 MDHEN and CDR2 SYDVKM come from the germline V gene. Trimming left V 0 bases short and J 9 bases short, with 17 bases between. CDR3 loop: CASSLWGAQGNRELFF. The CDR3 DNA reads TGTGCCAGCAGTTTATGGGGGGCCCAGGGGAACCGGGAGCTGTTTTTT. Supplemented by reference TRBV28 and TRBJ2-2, the full variable domain reads DVKVTQSSRYLVKRTGEKVFLECVQDMDHENMFWYRQDPGLGLRLIYFSYDVKMKEKGDIPEGYSVSREKKERFSLILESASTNQTSMYLCASSLWGAQGNRELFFGEGSRLTVL.

This clonotype was seen only a few times. The genes are TRBV7-6 and TRBJ2-7, with TRBD2 matching 10 bases. Germline values: CDR1 SGHVS, CDR2 FNYEAQ. Trimming took 5 bases from V and 3 from J; bases not matched to a gene: 13. The CDR3 covers 17 residues. The CDR3 loop reads CASSPELAGVGYYEQYF. CDR3 nucleotides: TGTGCCAGCAGCCCAGAGCTAGCGGGAGTCGGGTACTACGAGCAGTACTTC.

This clonotype came up a few times. This chain uses TRBV7-9 with TRBJ2-1; perhaps TRBD1 as D (5 bases). V lost 1 base and J lost 8, with 12 bases in between. Per germline, CDR1 SEHNR and CDR2 FQNEAQ (reference sequence). The CDR3 runs 14 residues. CDR3 loop: CASSLEGNHHEQFF. The DNA of the CDR3 is TGTGCCAGCAGCTTAGAGGGGAATCATCATGAGCAGTTCTTC.